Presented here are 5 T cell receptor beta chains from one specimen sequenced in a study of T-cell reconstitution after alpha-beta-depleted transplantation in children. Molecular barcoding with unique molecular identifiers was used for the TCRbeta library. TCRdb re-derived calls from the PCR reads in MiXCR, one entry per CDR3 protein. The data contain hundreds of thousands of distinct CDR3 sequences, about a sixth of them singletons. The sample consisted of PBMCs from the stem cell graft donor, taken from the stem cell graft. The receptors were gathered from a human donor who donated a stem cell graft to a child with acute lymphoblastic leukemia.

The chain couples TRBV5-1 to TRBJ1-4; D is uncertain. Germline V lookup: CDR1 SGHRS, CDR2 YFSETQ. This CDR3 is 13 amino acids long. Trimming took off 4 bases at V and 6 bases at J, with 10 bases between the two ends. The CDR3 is CASSVRPDEKLFF. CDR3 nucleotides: TGCGCCAGCAGCGTAAGACCTGATGAAAAACTGTTTTTT.

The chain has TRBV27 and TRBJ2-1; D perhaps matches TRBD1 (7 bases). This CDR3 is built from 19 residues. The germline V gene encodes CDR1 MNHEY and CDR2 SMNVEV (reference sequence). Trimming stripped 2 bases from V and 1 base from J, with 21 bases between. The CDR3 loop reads CASSLKGRGTENSYNEQFF. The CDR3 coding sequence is TGTGCCAGCAGTTTAAAGGGTCGGGGGACAGAGAATTCCTACAATGAGCAGTTCTTC.

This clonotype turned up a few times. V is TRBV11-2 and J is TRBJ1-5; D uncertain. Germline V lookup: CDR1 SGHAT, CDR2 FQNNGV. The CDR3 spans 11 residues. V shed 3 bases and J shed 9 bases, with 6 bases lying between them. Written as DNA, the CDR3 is TGTGCCAGCAGCTTCAATGGGCCCCAGCATTTT. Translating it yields CASSFNGPQHF.

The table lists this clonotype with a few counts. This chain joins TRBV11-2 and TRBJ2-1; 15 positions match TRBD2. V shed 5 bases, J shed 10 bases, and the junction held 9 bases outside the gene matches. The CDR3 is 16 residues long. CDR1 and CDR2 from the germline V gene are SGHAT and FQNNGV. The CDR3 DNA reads TGTGCCAGCAGCACCAGGACTAGCGGGAGGGCACGGGAGCAGTTCTTC. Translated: CASSTRTSGRAREQFF.

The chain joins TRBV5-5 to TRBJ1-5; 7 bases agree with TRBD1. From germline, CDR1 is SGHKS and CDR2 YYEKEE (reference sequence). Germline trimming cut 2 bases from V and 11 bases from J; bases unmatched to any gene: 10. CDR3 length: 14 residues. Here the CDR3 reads CASSFDPDREAQHF. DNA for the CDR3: TGTGCCAGCAGCTTTGATCCCGACAGGGAAGCCCAGCATTTT.